This T cell receptor beta chain is drawn from a study of CD8 T cells in Susac syndrome (dated by TCRdb to between 2018 and 2021). Context from the whole study: Repertoire sequencing was used to test whether CD8+ T cell activation and differentiation in Susac syndrome was antigen driven. Study-wide conclusions, independent of this receptor: The TCR sequencing and HLA analysis was acknowledged to have included a relatively small number of individuals.

In the case of this clonotype: No cognate antigen has been identified for it. Per-base quality was not reported, and no clone a single base away is much larger than it.

Peripheral blood CD8+ and CD4+ T cells from healthy donors, Susac syndrome patients and multiple sclerosis patients were profiled by high-throughput TCR beta sequencing. The multiple sclerosis controls were treatment-naive patients whose relapsing-remitting disease, either stable or active, fulfilled the revised McDonald criteria. Bulk CD8+ and CD4+ T cells were purified by magnetic negative isolation, whereas CD8+ TEMRA cells were enriched by FACS. Blood was collected in EDTA tubes and processed within 24 hours, with PBMCs isolated through density gradient centrifugation. PBMCs intended for TCR sequencing were cryopreserved in liquid nitrogen and were subsequently thawed in a 37 degrees C water bath. A purity of at least 90% was achieved for sorted or isolated CD4+, CD8+ and CD8+ TEMRA cells. In the germline V gene, CDR1 corresponds to KGHDR and CDR2 to SFDVKD. At the junction V is shortened by 3 bases and J by 6 bases, with 22 bases in between. The CDR3, from cysteine to phenylalanine, totals 17 residues. The sequence is cut down to CDR3 DNA, 51 bases in frame from base 1.

RNA was extracted using the RNeasy kit, and roughly 0.45 to 1 microgram was reverse transcribed with random hexamers. The immunoSEQ multiplex PCR assay, covering 54 Vbeta and 13 Jbeta segments, was used to amplify TCR beta CDR3 regions. To correct PCR amplification bias, a synthetic template baseline was used for both primer optimization and computational correction. On the authors' methods: Reads were annotated to V, D and J genes according to IMGT and were analyzed with immunoSEQ Analyzer, with only productive sequences retained. Clonality was computed as one minus Shannon entropy normalized by log2 of the number of productive unique sequences. For each patient and control, public and private clones were evaluated within the 100 most prevalent clones. A clone was defined as Susac-specific if it was absent from the healthy and MS cohorts, from 1052 published viral clones and from other ImmuneACCESS disease sequences. Using fastp trimming at Q25 and MiXCR clonotype assembly, TCRdb reanalyzed the public sequencing data and kept in-frame beta chains. Rows are unified per CDR3 protein, each entry keeping the most common DNA and genes. TCRdb, not the authors, supplied the V and J calls. Within this sample are around 120,000 distinct CDR3 sequences, with roughly 94% of them counted one time only. Together, the top ten hold over 0.1% of the sample.

Sequenced sample: CD4+ T cells from PBMCs. Recombination linked TRBV24-1 to TRBJ1-1; the D gene is perhaps TRBD1, on 6 matching bases. The sequence derives from a human donor with multiple sclerosis. Read as DNA, the sequence is TGTGCCACCAGTGATCTATACAGCTACAGGGCTTACGCTGAAGCTTTCTTT. Its protein reads: CATSDLYSYRAYAEAFF.